These T cell receptor beta chains were read from a single sample in a study of human T cells and chemical hapten exposure. TCRdb re-called the RACE reads through MiXCR, storing one row per CDR3 protein. The repertoire holds approximately 95,000 distinct CDR3 sequences, about 10% seen once, with about 3% in the top ten. The starting material was whole blood, obtained in connection with sensitization to the hapten diphenylcyclopropenone (DPC). Receptors were obtained from a woman between 35 and 50 years old with alopecia areata. Some clones in this sample may be carry-over from other donors' samples. The CDR3 runs from the conserved cysteine through the conserved F or W. D genes are given only for firm matches. Rows give clone size only sometimes, using once, few, many, or a class for an expanded clone.

v_gene,d_gene,abundance,j_gene,CDR3aa,CDR3nt
TRBV2,-,many,TRBJ2-7,CASRGDSYEQYF,TGTGCCAGCAGGGGAGACAGCTACGAGCAGTACTTC
TRBV19,-,many,TRBJ1-2,CASSIGGLAAGYTF,TGTGCCAGTAGTATCGGGGGGCTAGCAGCTGGCTACACCTTC
TRBV20-1,-,-,TRBJ2-3,CSARDPQSDTQYF,TGCAGTGCTAGAGATCCACAGTCAGATACGCAGTATTTT
TRBV15,-,many,TRBJ2-7,CATSRGGSTYEQYF,TGTGCCACCAGCAGAGGTGGCAGTACCTACGAGCAGTACTTC
TRBV3-1,-,few,TRBJ2-2,CASSQGELRAGELFF,TGTGCCAGCAGCCAAGGGGAGCTACGAGCCGGGGAGCTGTTTTTT
TRBV6-4,TRBD2,many,TRBJ2-1,CASSEGLAGYNEQFF,TGTGCCAGCAGTGAGGGACTAGCGGGTTACAATGAGCAGTTCTTC
TRBV29-1,TRBD1,many,TRBJ1-1,CSVYHSGGNTEAFF,TGCAGCGTTTATCATTCAGGGGGGAACACTGAAGCTTTCTTT
TRBV28,TRBD2,many,TRBJ2-5,CASSSGLAGLGGETQYF,TGTGCCAGCAGTTCCGGACTAGCGGGGCTGGGAGGAGAGACCCAGTACTTC
TRBV7-3,-,-,TRBJ1-5,CASSSDPNQPQHF,TGTGCCAGCAGCTCTGACCCCAATCAGCCCCAGCATTTT
TRBV27,-,few,TRBJ2-1,CASSPRVYNEQFF,TGTGCCAGCAGCCCAAGGGTATACAATGAGCAGTTCTTC
TRBV7-2,-,-,TRBJ1-5,CASSFDRTSNQPQHF,TGTGCCAGCAGCTTCGACAGGACTAGCAATCAGCCCCAGCATTTT
TRBV25-1,-,many,TRBJ1-5,CASRLKQGSNQPQHF,TGTGCCAGCAGACTTAAACAGGGTAGCAATCAGCCCCAGCATTTT
TRBV6-2/TRBV6-3,TRBD1,-,TRBJ2-3,CASSYTPGQGSDTQYF,TGTGCCAGCAGTTATACGCCGGGACAGGGATCAGATACGCAGTATTTT
TRBV29-1,-,many,TRBJ2-3,CSVQQGLGTDTQYF,TGCAGCGTGCAACAGGGTTTGGGCACAGATACGCAGTATTTT
TRBV15,-,many,TRBJ2-5,CATSSDDRLPQETQYF,TGTGCCACCAGCAGTGACGACAGGCTACCCCAAGAGACCCAGTACTTC
TRBV18,-,many,TRBJ2-7,CASSPHREEQYF,TGTGCCAGCTCACCGCACAGGGAGGAGCAGTACTTC
TRBV20-1,-,-,TRBJ2-3,CSATAQQQGNTDTQYF,TGCAGTGCCACCGCCCAACAACAGGGTAACACAGATACGCAGTATTTT
TRBV20-1,-,-,TRBJ2-7,CSARASASYEQYF,TGCAGTGCTAGGGCCAGTGCATCCTACGAGCAGTACTTC
TRBV27,TRBD1,-,TRBJ2-4,CASSLNRGPTLAKNIQYF,TGTGCCAGCAGTTTGAACAGGGGGCCTACACTAGCCAAAAACATTCAGTACTTC
TRBV7-2,-,-,TRBJ2-7,CASSLVVSGRLAYEQYF,TGTGCCAGCAGCTTAGTGGTTAGCGGAAGACTTGCCTACGAGCAGTACTTC
TRBV11-3,-,few,TRBJ1-1,CASSVRGGTEAFF,TGTGCCAGCAGCGTCAGGGGAGGCACTGAAGCTTTCTTT
TRBV12-3/TRBV12-4,-,few,TRBJ1-3,CASILEGSENTIYF,TGTGCCAGCATCTTGGAAGGGTCTGAAAACACCATATATTTT
TRBV21-1,-,many,TRBJ1-2,CASRFVDTALTDYGYTF,TGTGCCAGCAGATTTGTGGACACAGCCCTTACTGATTATGGCTACACCTTC
TRBV5-1,-,once,TRBJ2-7,CASSSAAGKVEQYF,TGCGCCAGCAGCTCAGCCGCGGGAAAGGTCGAGCAGTACTTC
TRBV2,-,many,TRBJ1-3,CATLAGASGNTIYF,TGTGCCACTTTGGCAGGAGCCTCTGGAAACACCATATATTTT
TRBV19,-,-,TRBJ2-1,CASRPGTRGYNEQFF,TGTGCCAGTAGGCCGGGCACCCGAGGCTACAATGAGCAGTTCTTC
TRBV12-3/TRBV12-4,TRBD1,few,TRBJ1-1,CASSPRQGTNTEAFF,TGTGCCAGCAGCCCCAGACAGGGAACGAACACTGAAGCTTTCTTT
TRBV7-2,TRBD1,many,TRBJ1-5,CASSLGDRGRTQPQHF,TGTGCCAGCAGCTTAGGGGACAGGGGGCGGACTCAGCCCCAGCATTTT
TRBV7-2,-,-,TRBJ1-1,CASSLLGQANTEAFF,TGTGCCAGCAGCTTACTCGGACAAGCGAACACTGAAGCTTTCTTT
TRBV19,-,-,TRBJ1-2,CASSISLGQNHGYTF,TGTGCCAGTAGTATATCCCTCGGACAGAACCATGGCTACACCTTC
TRBV20-1,TRBD2,many,TRBJ2-3,CSATGLAGDVRDTQYF,TGCAGTGCGACCGGACTAGCGGGGGACGTAAGGGATACGCAGTATTTT
TRBV20-1,-,-,TRBJ2-1,CSARGARGTGNEQFF,TGCAGTGCTAGAGGGGCTCGCGGGACGGGTAATGAGCAGTTCTTC
TRBV12-3/TRBV12-4,-,few,TRBJ2-1,CASTQLDNEQFF,TGTGCCAGCACCCAACTAGACAATGAGCAGTTCTTC
TRBV28,-,many,TRBJ2-7,CASNTGGRHSYEQYF,TGTGCCAGCAACACTGGAGGCAGGCACTCCTACGAGCAGTACTTC
TRBV29-1,-,-,TRBJ2-7,CSVEDRGKPYEQYF,TGCAGCGTTGAAGATCGCGGGAAGCCCTACGAGCAGTACTTC
TRBV4-2,-,-,TRBJ1-3,CASSQDMAGNTIYF,TGTGCCAGCAGCCAAGATATGGCTGGAAACACCATATATTTT
TRBV6-5,-,-,TRBJ1-1,CATLRGTEAFF,TGTGCCACCCTGAGAGGTACTGAAGCTTTCTTT
TRBV27,-,few,TRBJ2-7,CASSFPGYEQYF,TGTGCCAGCAGTTTCCCAGGGTACGAGCAGTACTTC
TRBV29-1,-,-,TRBJ2-7,CSVDITGKRDEQYF,TGCAGCGTTGATATAACAGGGAAGCGCGACGAGCAGTACTTC
TRBV7-6,-,many,TRBJ1-3,CASSLVQGTGNTIYF,TGTGCCAGCAGCTTAGTGCAGGGAACTGGAAACACCATATATTTT
TRBV24-1,-,many,TRBJ2-7,CATSERGDSYEQYF,TGTGCCACCAGTGAACGAGGGGACTCCTACGAGCAGTACTTC
TRBV12-3/TRBV12-4,TRBD2,many,TRBJ2-1,CASSRGLAGAYNEQFF,TGTGCCAGCAGTCGGGGACTAGCGGGAGCGTACAATGAGCAGTTCTTC
TRBV5-4,TRBD1,-,TRBJ1-5,CASSLGGTGMRQPQHF,TGTGCCAGCAGCTTGGGTGGGACAGGGATGAGGCAGCCCCAGCATTTT
TRBV6-5,-,-,TRBJ1-3,CASSGTSGNTIYF,TGTGCCAGCTCGGGCACCTCTGGAAACACCATATATTTT
TRBV30,TRBD1,few,TRBJ2-7,CAWSATGQGRNEQYF,TGTGCCTGGAGTGCCACGGGACAGGGACGGAACGAGCAGTACTTC
TRBV6-4,-,many,TRBJ1-1,CASRATGNTEAFF,TGTGCCAGCAGGGCAACAGGGAATACTGAAGCTTTCTTT
TRBV27,-,-,TRBJ2-7,CASSPGGAPSYEQYF,TGTGCCAGCAGTCCCGGAGGGGCACCGTCCTACGAGCAGTACTTC
TRBV5-1,-,-,TRBJ2-3,CASSSLGTDTQYF,TGCGCCAGCAGCTCTCTTGGCACAGATACGCAGTATTTT
TRBV5-1,TRBD2,many,TRBJ2-1,CASSLLAGNTYNEQFF,TGCGCCAGCAGCCTCTTAGCGGGTAACACCTACAATGAGCAGTTCTTC
TRBV11-2,-,many,TRBJ2-2,CASSFSMIGELFF,TGTGCCAGCAGCTTTTCTATGATCGGGGAGCTGTTTTTT
TRBV20-1,-,few,TRBJ2-1,CSATGGGPHNEQFF,TGCAGTGCAACCGGAGGGGGACCGCACAATGAGCAGTTCTTC
TRBV9,-,-,TRBJ2-2,CASSPQGGELFF,TGTGCCAGCAGCCCTCAGGGCGGGGAGCTGTTTTTT
TRBV5-4,-,many,TRBJ2-3,CASSYLSTDTQYF,TGTGCCAGCAGCTATCTGAGCACAGATACGCAGTATTTT
TRBV24-1,TRBD1,-,TRBJ2-1,CATSGDRGRVVDEQFF,TGTGCCACCAGTGGGGACAGGGGGCGCGTTGTAGATGAGCAGTTCTTC
TRBV28,TRBD1,few,TRBJ1-6,CASSPLTGAPVSYNSPLHF,TGTGCCAGCAGTCCCCTTACAGGGGCCCCAGTCTCCTATAATTCACCCCTCCACTTT
TRBV29-1,TRBD2,many,TRBJ2-2,CSAGTSSTGELFF,TGCAGCGCCGGGACTAGCAGCACCGGGGAGCTGTTTTTT
TRBV29-1,-,few,TRBJ2-5,CSVAATQETQYF,TGCAGCGTTGCTGCGACCCAAGAGACCCAGTACTTC
TRBV12-3/TRBV12-4,TRBD1,-,TRBJ1-2,CASTRQGGAYGYTF,TGTGCCAGCACTAGACAGGGGGGAGCCTATGGCTACACCTTC
TRBV2,-,-,TRBJ1-5,CASSFGFRPQHF,TGTGCCAGCAGTTTCGGATTTCGGCCCCAGCATTTT